The clone carrying this TCR beta chain was detected a few times. The antigen remains undetermined. This CDR3 is also generated by other DNA sequences in the sample. This specimen comes from a study of beta chain features in type 1 diabetes. Overall study: Patients did not differ from healthy donors in age, gender or cell yield. Study-level points and caveats: Moderately but significantly shorter TCRB CDR3s were found in Type 1 diabetes patients in all four CD4+ subsets.

CDR1 GTSNPN and CDR2 SVGIG come from the germline V gene (reference sequence). Trimming shortened V by 0 bases and J by 3 bases, and 9 bases separated the two germline ends. This CDR3 has 13 amino acids. Of the isolated RNA, all was reverse transcribed, and so the sequenced material was expressed TCRB transcripts. Measured with immunoSEQ multiplex PCR; TCRdb has only the in-frame clones, and not every one. The table has a few hundred thousand clones, around 12% seen once; the top ten hold roughly 0.0097%. J is TRBJ2-7 and V is TRBV30, with D possibly being TRBD2 (6 bases). The TCR was taken from a woman aged 18-29 years with type 1 diabetes. What was sequenced was naive CD4+ T cells from blood. The CDR3 DNA is TGTGCCTGGAGTGTGGGGGGAAACTACGAGCAGTACTTC. This gives the protein CAWSVGGNYEQYF.